What follows are 8 T cell receptor beta chains derived from one specimen sequenced in a study of T cell clonality in common variable immunodeficiency. Findings and caveats of the study: In common variable immunodeficiency, TCR beta chains reportedly carried fewer deletions and N-nucleotide insertions.

Their target antigens are unknown. Measured with immunoSEQ multiplex PCR; TCRdb has only the in-frame clones, and not every one. The sample presents about 20,000 clones, none singletons. Sequenced: peripheral blood mononuclear cells. These receptors were obtained from a human donor with common variable immunodeficiency.

This clone was counted between two and nine times. The read terminates 3 residues ahead of where the CDR3 ends, so the germline J gene completes it. This chain links TRBV20-1 with TRBJ2-5; 8 positions agree with TRBD2. After removal of 3 bases from V and 4 bases from J, the junction contained 4 bases not matched to a gene. This CDR3 has 13 amino acids. Germline V gene lookup returns CDR1 DFQATT and CDR2 SNEGSKA (reference sequence). CDR3 residues: CSASGRGRETQYF. The CDR3 DNA, read in part, is TGCAGTGCTAGCGGGAGGGGAAGAGAGACC.

About this clone: The CDR3 end is not reached by the read, which stops 3 residues before it; the germline J gene fills it in. This sequence joins TRBV30 and TRBJ2-1, with 9 positions matching TRBD1. Germline CDR1 GTSNPN, CDR2 SVGIG (reference sequence). The CDR3 is 15 residues long. V shed 5 bases, J shed 6 bases, and the junction held 11 bases outside the gene matches. The CDR3 region is CAWDPRDRVINEQFF. The part of the CDR3 DNA that was read is TGTGCCTGGGACCCCCGGGACAGGGTCATCAATGAG.

Points on this clone: A junction end diverges from the germline sequence, so it may reflect a read error. The sequence runs out 3 residues before the end of the CDR3; the remainder is reconstructed from the germline J gene. This chain links TRBV7-7 with TRBJ2-7, with TRBD1 identical over 8 bases. This CDR3 has 14 residues. Germline lookup yields CDR1 SSHAT and CDR2 FNYEAQ (reference sequence). The CDR3 reads CASSLDRGQSEQYF. The CDR3 DNA, read in part, is TGTGCTAGCAGCTTAGACAGGGGACAGTCCGAG.

Of note for this clone: The read is 3 residues too short to cover the CDR3 end, so that end is filled in from the germline J gene. The genes are TRBV5-1 and TRBJ1-2; D not certain. The germline gives CDR1 SGHRS, CDR2 YFSETQ. The CDR3 consists of 14 residues. Trimming cost V 2 bases and J 7 bases, with 15 bases left between them. The CDR3 bases that were read are TGCGCCAGCAGCTTAGGAGAGGGCGTCTTTGGC. Encoded protein: CASSLGEGVFG. The full CDR3 protein is CASSLGEGVFGYTF.

A few counts support this clone. The junction departs from germline at one end; a sequencing error may be responsible. The read ends 3 residues before the CDR3 terminus; that terminus is restored from the germline J gene. The J gene is TRBJ2-7, the V gene TRBV18; no reliable D call. The length of the CDR3 is 11 residues. Per germline, CDR1 KGHSH and CDR2 LQKENI. CDR3 DNA, as far as it was read: TGTGCCAGCTCACCCTCCCACGAG. It codes for CASSPSHE. The full-length CDR3 reads as CASSPSHEQYF.

Remarks on this clone: Sequencing ends 3 residues short of the CDR3 end; the germline J gene provides the rest. The rearrangement links TRBV18 to TRBJ2-4; 8 positions agree with TRBD1. The CDR3 length is 13 residues. CDR1 and CDR2 from the germline V gene are KGHSH and LQKENI. The junction had 5 bases not matched to a gene; V was cut back by 4 bases and J by 9 bases. The sequenced CDR3 bases are TGTGCCAGCTCACTGGGACAGGAGTCCATT. Its translation: CASSLGQESI. The whole CDR3 protein is CASSLGQESIQYF. Full variable domain (missing parts from reference TRBV18 and TRBJ2-4): NAGVMQNPRHLVRRRGQEARLRCSPMKGHSHVYWYRQLPEEGLKFMVYLQKENIIDESGMPKERFSAEFPKEGPSILRIQQVVRGDSAAYFCASSLGQESIQYFGAGTRLSVL.

With regard to this clone: The read ends 3 residues shy of where the CDR3 ends; the end is completed using the germline J gene. The chain links TRBV7-9 to TRBJ2-5; 8 bases fit TRBD2. The germline V gene encodes CDR1 SEHNR and CDR2 FQNEAQ (reference sequence). Trimming cost V 5 bases and J 3 bases; bases outside gene matches: 8. This CDR3 is 15 amino acids long. The CDR3 sequence is CASSLGGGPEETQYF. The sequenced CDR3 bases are TGTGCCAGCAGCCTTGGCGGGGGGCCAGAAGAGACC.

About this clone: The CDR3 is cut off 3 residues early in the read; its end comes from the germline J gene. The J gene is TRBJ2-5, the V gene TRBV7-3; either TRBD1 or TRBD2 may supply D (5 bases each). Deletions cut 3 bases from V and 7 bases from J, with 12 bases between. The V gene's germline CDR1 is SGHTA and CDR2 FQGTGA. The CDR3 loop spans 13 amino acids. The covered CDR3 bases are TGTGCCAGCAGCTTCGACGAGAGGGGGACC. This codes for CASSFDERGT. The entire CDR3 reads CASSFDERGTQYF.